This T cell receptor beta chain was identified in a study of T cell responses to AZD1222 COVID-19 vaccine. Regarding the study as a whole: Spike-specific TCR breadth and depth rose after two AZD1222 doses. Only five or six individuals given AZD1222 were seropositive at baseline.

Here immunoSEQ multiplex PCR was the method, and the copy in TCRdb shows in-frame clones only, minus some. The sample comprises 100,000 to 130,000 clones, approximately 90% of which are singletons, and 22% rests with the top ten. The germline V gene encodes CDR1 MRHNA and CDR2 SNTAGT. The CDR3 is made up of 17 amino acids. Trimming took off 0 bases at V and 3 bases at J, with 12 bases between the two ends. With respect to this clone: Its specificity is not known.

The rearrangement joins TRBV6-4 to TRBJ2-6; TRBD2 might be the D (6 bases). The source material was peripheral blood, sampled on day 0 of AZD1222 vaccination. The source is an adult in good health. The CDR3 sequence is CASSDSTVGGGANVLTF. The CDR3 coding sequence is TGTGCCAGCAGTGACTCGACCGTGGGGGGTGGGGCCAACGTCCTGACTTTC.